This T cell receptor beta chain was captured in a study of monozygotic twins with inflammatory bowel disease. Whole-study results and caveats: Twin pairs that were concordant did not differ from discordant pairs in repertoire similarity, possibly from limited power.

The CDR3 spans 16 residues. Germline V gene sequence: CDR1 SGHRS, CDR2 YFSETQ. Each UMI, carrying a 6-nucleotide sample barcode, came from template switching. One entry per CDR3 protein, without DNA, is what TCRdb gives after re-calling the 5' RACE reads. The sample holds 200,000 to 250,000 distinct CDR3 sequences. A word on this clonotype: Its antigen is unknown.

The source is a human donor with ulcerative colitis or Crohn's disease, or a healthy co-twin of an affected twin (not recorded which). Sequencing was performed on blood. The chain has TRBV5-1 and TRBJ2-3; the TRBD1 assignment by TCRdb is unverifiable without DNA. This CDR3 is CASSSVLGASVDTQYF. The full variable domain, in which reference TRBV5-1 and TRBJ2-3 provide the parts outside the CDR3, is KAGVTQTPRYLIKTRGQQVTLSCSPISGHRSVSWYQQTPGQGLQFLFEYFSETQRNKGNFPGRFSGRQFSNSRSEMNVSTLELGDSALYLCASSSVLGASVDTQYFGPGTRLTVL.